Included here is one TCR beta chain sequence, with context. The CDR3 loop spans 14 amino acids. CDR1 and CDR2 from the germline V gene are MNHEY and SMNVEV (reference sequence). The ends were cut back, 5 bases at V and 1 base at J, with 12 bases in the middle. This entry is derived from a study of technical replicates of blood from a handful of donors. Repertoires were generated with immunoSEQ multiplex PCR, while TCRdb's copy carries only in-frame clones and drops some. The sample includes approximately 85,000 clones, under 95% of them seen just once. This receptor was obtained from a human donor in good health. The specimen sequenced was T cells isolated from PBMCs. V usage is TRBV27 and J usage is TRBJ2-7; D is unclear. CDR3 in amino acids: CASSPSSGSYEQYF. CDR3 in DNA: TGTGCCAGCAGTCCGTCTTCCGGTTCCTACGAGCAGTACTTC.